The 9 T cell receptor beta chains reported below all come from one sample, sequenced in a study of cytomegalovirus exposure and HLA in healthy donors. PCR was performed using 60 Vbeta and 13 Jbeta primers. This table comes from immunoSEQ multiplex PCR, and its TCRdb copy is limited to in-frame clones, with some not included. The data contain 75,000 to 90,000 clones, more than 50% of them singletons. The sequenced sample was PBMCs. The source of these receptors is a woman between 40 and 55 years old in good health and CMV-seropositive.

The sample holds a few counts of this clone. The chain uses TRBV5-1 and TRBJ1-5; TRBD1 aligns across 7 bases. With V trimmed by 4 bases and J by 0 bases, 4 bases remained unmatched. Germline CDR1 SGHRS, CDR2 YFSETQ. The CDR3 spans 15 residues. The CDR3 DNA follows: TGCGCCAGCAGCCCAGGACAGGTTAGCAATCAGCCCCAGCATTTT. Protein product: CASSPGQVSNQPQHF.

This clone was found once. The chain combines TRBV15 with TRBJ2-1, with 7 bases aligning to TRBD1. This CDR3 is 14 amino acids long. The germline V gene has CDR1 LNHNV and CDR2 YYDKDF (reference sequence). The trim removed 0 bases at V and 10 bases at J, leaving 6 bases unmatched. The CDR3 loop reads CATSRDRGRGEQFF. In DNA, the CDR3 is TGTGCCACCAGCAGAGATAGGGGCAGGGGGGAGCAGTTCTTC.

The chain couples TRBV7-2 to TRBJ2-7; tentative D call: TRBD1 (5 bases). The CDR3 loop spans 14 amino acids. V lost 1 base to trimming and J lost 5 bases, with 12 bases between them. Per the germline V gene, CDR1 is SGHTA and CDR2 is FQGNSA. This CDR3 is CASSLVVTRDEQYF. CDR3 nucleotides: TGTGCCAGCAGCTTAGTGGTCACCAGGGACGAGCAGTACTTC.

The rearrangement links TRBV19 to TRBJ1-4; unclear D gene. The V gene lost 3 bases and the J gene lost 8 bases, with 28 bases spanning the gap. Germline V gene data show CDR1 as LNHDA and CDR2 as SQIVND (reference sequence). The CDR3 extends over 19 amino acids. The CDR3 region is CASSIGPIKTPRRKEKLFF. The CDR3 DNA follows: TGTGCCAGTAGTATTGGGCCAATAAAAACCCCAAGGAGGAAAGAAAAACTGTTTTTT.

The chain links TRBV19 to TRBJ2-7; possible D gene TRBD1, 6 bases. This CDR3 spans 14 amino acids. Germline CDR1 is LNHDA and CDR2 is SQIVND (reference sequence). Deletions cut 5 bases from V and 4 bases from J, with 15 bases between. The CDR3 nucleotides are TGTGCCAGTAGTGATCGGGACACCCTATACGAGCAGTACTTC. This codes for CASSDRDTLYEQYF.

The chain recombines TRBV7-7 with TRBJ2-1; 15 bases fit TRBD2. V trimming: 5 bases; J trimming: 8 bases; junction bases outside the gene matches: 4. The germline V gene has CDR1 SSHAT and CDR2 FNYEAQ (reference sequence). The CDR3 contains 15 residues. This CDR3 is CASSPGLAGGDEQFF. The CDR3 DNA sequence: TGTGCCAGCAGCCCGGGACTAGCGGGAGGAGATGAGCAGTTCTTC. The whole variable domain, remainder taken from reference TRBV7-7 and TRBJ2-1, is GAGVSQSPRYKVTKRGQDVTLRCDPISSHATLYWYQQALGQGPEFLTYFNYEAQPDKSGLPSDRFSAERPEGSISTLTIQRTEQRDSAMYRCASSPGLAGGDEQFFGPGTRLTVL.

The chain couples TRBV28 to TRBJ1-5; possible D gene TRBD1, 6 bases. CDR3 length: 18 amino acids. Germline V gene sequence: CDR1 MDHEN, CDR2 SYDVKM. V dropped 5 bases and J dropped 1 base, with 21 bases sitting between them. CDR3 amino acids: CASSPLQRQAFSNQPQHF. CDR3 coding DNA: TGTGCCAGCAGTCCCCTCCAACGACAGGCTTTCAGCAATCAGCCCCAGCATTTT.

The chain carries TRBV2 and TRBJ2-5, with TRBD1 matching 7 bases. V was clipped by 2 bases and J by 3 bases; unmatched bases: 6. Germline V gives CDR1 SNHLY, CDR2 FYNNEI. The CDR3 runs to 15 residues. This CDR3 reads CASSEFSRGKETQYF. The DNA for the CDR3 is TGTGCCAGCAGTGAATTTTCCAGGGGGAAAGAGACCCAGTACTTC.

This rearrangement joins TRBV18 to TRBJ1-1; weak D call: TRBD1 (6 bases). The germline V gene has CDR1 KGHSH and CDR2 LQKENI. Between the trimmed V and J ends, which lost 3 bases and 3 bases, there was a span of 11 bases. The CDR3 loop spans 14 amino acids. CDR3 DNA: TGTGCCAGCTCACCTCTTACAGGGTACACTGAAGCTTTCTTT. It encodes CASSPLTGYTEAFF.